The TCR beta chain under discussion was sequenced for a study of T cell responses to AZD1222 COVID-19 vaccine. Overall study results and limits: A reported finding is that nearly half of spike-specific TCRs target unmutated variant regions. When two AZD1222 doses had been given, Spike-specific TCR breadth and depth rose. Baseline serostatus was positive in only a handful of AZD1222 recipients.

On this clone itself: The target antigen is unknown.

Clones were read by immunoSEQ multiplex PCR, and TCRdb kept only the in-frame ones, dropping some. The sample contains 150,000 or so clones, just under 95% of which appear only once. Sequenced material: peripheral blood, taken on day 0 of AZD1222 vaccination. This clonotype originated in an adult in good health.

The CDR3 loop reads CASSFQPKSYEQYF. DNA for the CDR3: TGTGCCAGCAGCTTCCAGCCCAAGTCCTACGAGCAGTACTTC. The chain couples TRBV7-2 to TRBJ2-7; D uncertain. Germline V gene lookup returns CDR1 SGHTA and CDR2 FQGNSA. CDR3 length equals 14 residues. V shed 3 bases and J shed 1 base, with 10 bases lying between them.